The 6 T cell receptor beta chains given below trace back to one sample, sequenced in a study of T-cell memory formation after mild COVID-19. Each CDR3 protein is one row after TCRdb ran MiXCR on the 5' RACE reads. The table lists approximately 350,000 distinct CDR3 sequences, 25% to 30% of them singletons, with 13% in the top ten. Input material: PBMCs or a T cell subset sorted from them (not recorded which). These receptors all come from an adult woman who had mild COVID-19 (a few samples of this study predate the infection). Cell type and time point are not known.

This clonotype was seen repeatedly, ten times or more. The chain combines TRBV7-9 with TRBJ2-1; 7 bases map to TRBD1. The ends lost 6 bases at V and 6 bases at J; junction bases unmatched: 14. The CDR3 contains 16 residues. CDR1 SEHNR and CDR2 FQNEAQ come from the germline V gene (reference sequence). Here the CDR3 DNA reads TGTGCCAGCAGTCACGCTGACAGGGCTCCTTCCAATGAGCAGTTCTTC. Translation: CASSHADRAPSNEQFF.

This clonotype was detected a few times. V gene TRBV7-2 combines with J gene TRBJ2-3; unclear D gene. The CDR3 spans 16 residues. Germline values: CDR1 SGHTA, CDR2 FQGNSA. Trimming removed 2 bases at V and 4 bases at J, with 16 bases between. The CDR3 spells CASSLMGPPPADTQYF. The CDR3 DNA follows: TGTGCCAGCAGCTTAATGGGCCCGCCCCCCGCAGATACGCAGTATTTT. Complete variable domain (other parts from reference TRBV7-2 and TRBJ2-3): GAGVSQSPSNKVTEKGKDVELRCDPISGHTALYWYRQSLGQGLEFLIYFQGNSAPDKSGLPSDRFSAERTGGSVSTLTIQRTQQEDSAVYLCASSLMGPPPADTQYFGPGTRLTVL.

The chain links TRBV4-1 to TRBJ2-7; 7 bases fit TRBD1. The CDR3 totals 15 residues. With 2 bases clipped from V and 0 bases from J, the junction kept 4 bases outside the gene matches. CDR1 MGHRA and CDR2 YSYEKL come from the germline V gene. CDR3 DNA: TGCGCCAGCAGCCAACCGGGACAGAGCTCCTACGAGCAGTACTTC. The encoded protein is CASSQPGQSSYEQYF.

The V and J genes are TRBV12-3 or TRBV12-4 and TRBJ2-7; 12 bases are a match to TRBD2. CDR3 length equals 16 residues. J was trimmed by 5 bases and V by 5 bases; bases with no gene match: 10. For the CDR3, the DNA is TGTGCCAGCAGTCCCTCCGTTGGACTAGCGGGACACGAGCAGTACTTC. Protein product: CASSPSVGLAGHEQYF.

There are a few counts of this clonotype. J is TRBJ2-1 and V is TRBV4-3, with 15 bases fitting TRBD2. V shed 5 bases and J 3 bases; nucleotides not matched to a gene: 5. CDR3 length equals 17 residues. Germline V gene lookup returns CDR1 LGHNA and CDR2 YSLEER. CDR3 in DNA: TGCGCCAGCAGCTCGGGACTAGCGGGAGGCAACTACAATGAGCAGTTCTTC. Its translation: CASSSGLAGGNYNEQFF.

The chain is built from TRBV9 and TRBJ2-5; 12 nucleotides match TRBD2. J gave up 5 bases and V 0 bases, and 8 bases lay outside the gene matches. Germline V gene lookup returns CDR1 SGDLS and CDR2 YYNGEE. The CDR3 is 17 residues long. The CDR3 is CASSVGASGRAQETQYF. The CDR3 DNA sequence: TGTGCCAGCAGCGTAGGGGCTAGCGGGAGGGCGCAGGAGACCCAGTACTTC.